These T cell receptor beta chains were read from a single sample in a study of identical twins. TCRdb reanalysed the 5' RACE reads using MiXCR and keeps one entry per CDR3 protein. The profile shows 600,000 to 800,000 distinct CDR3 sequences, about 20% of them singletons. The same data also went into a second study, on T cells expressing NK-cell markers.

Input material: PBMCs. All receptors come from a young woman in good health. Each CDR3 is given with its conserved first and last residue. A D gene is named only where the DNA matches it firmly. Part of the rows lack a size; the others show once, few, many or a class for expanded clones.

-,TRBV6-1,TRBJ1-2,many,TGTGCCACCCGGGAGTCGCCTTACTATGGCTACACCTTC,CATRESPYYGYTF
-,TRBV9,TRBJ2-3,many,TGTGCCAGCAGCCCGCAGGTTAGCCCGGCAGATACGCAGTATTTT,CASSPQVSPADTQYF
-,TRBV10-3,TRBJ2-7,few,TGTGCCATCAGCGATACCGGGGACCCTGACGAGCAGTACTTC,CAISDTGDPDEQYF
-,TRBV12-3/TRBV12-4,TRBJ2-7,-,TGTGCCAGCAGTTTTGGCCGCGATGTAGAGCAGTACTTC,CASSFGRDVEQYF
TRBD2,TRBV12-3/TRBV12-4,TRBJ2-4,-,TGTGCCAGCAGTGGCTTCAGCGGGAGGAAAAACATTCAGTACTTC,CASSGFSGRKNIQYF
-,TRBV12-3/TRBV12-4,TRBJ1-1,many,TGTGCCAGCACACTCCCCGGGGGGGTCACTGAAGCTTTCTTT,CASTLPGGVTEAFF
TRBD1,TRBV3-1,TRBJ2-5,-,TGTGCCAGCAGTAAAAGTAGGACAGGGAAAGAGACCCAGTACTTC,CASSKSRTGKETQYF
TRBD1,TRBV18,TRBJ1-1,few,TGTGCCAGCTCCCCCGGGACAGGGGAGACGGGCACTGAAGCTTTCTTT,CASSPGTGETGTEAFF
TRBD2,TRBV24-1,TRBJ2-1,-,TGTGCCACCAGTGATGCACTAGCGGGGGGCCTCTCCAGCTCCTACAATGAGCAGTTCTTC,CATSDALAGGLSSSYNEQFF
TRBD1,TRBV20-1,TRBJ1-2,-,TGCAGTGCGGGACTCAGGGGGCTGAGAGGCTACACCTTC,CSAGLRGLRGYTF
-,TRBV5-1,TRBJ2-3,few,TGCGCCAGCAGCTTCCCTAGCCCAGATACGCAGTATTTT,CASSFPSPDTQYF
TRBD1,TRBV6-1,TRBJ2-4,-,TGTGCCAGCAGCTGGGACAGAAGTTCCAAAAACATTCAGTACTTC,CASSWDRSSKNIQYF
-,TRBV20-1,TRBJ2-1,few,TGCAGTGGGTCGGGACCTCGGCGTGAGCAGTTCTTC,CSGSGPRREQFF
-,TRBV6-1,TRBJ1-6,few,TGTGCCAGCAGTAGGGGGAGACAGGCCTATAATTCACCCCTCCACTTT,CASSRGRQAYNSPLHF
-,TRBV15,TRBJ1-2,-,TGTGCCACCAGCAGAGCCGTGGATTTCGCTGACTATGGCTACACCTTC,CATSRAVDFADYGYTF
TRBD2,TRBV5-6,TRBJ2-1,-,TGTGCCAGCAGCTCACCTAGCGGGAAGGGCAATGAGCAGTTCTTC,CASSSPSGKGNEQFF
-,TRBV20-1,TRBJ1-2,few,TGCAGTGCTTCAAAACCAGGGACAAATTTTGGCTACACCTTC,CSASKPGTNFGYTF
TRBD1,TRBV5-6,TRBJ2-5,once,TGTGCCAGCAGCCGTAAAAGGACAGGGGTGGAAGAGACCCAGTACTTC,CASSRKRTGVEETQYF
TRBD2,TRBV5-1,TRBJ2-1,-,TGCGCCAGCGCCCCCGGCGGGGGGACCGACAATGAGCAGTTCTTC,CASAPGGGTDNEQFF
-,TRBV13,TRBJ2-1,-,TGTGCCAGCAGCTTAGAAATTGGGGTCAGTGAGCAGTTCTTC,CASSLEIGVSEQFF
TRBD2,TRBV12-3/TRBV12-4,TRBJ2-3,-,TGTGCCAGCAGGACTAGCGGGAGGCGAGTTACGCAGTATTTT,CASRTSGRRVTQYF
TRBD1,TRBV10-3,TRBJ2-7,-,TGTGCCATCAGTGTTAGGGGGCCCCACGAGCAGTACTTC,CAISVRGPHEQYF
TRBD2,TRBV20-1,TRBJ2-7,few,TGCAGTGCTAGTAATGCGGGGGGTATTACCTACGAGCAGTACTTC,CSASNAGGITYEQYF
-,TRBV9,TRBJ1-1,many,TGTGCCAGCAGCCCCGAGCTGGACAGTGAAGCTTTCTTT,CASSPELDSEAFF
TRBD2,TRBV20-1,TRBJ2-1,-,TGCAGTGCTAGCACCGGACTAGCGGGCCCCCCGACCTACAATGAGCAGTTCTTC,CSASTGLAGPPTYNEQFF
TRBD1,TRBV11-2,TRBJ2-1,few,TGTGCCAGCAGCCCGAGACAGGGACAGGGGGCCACGAGGCAGTTCTTC,CASSPRQGQGATRQFF
TRBD2,TRBV6-2/TRBV6-3,TRBJ2-7,-,TGTGCCAGCAGCTCAAGCGGGACCTACTACGAGCAGTACTTC,CASSSSGTYYEQYF
-,TRBV20-1,TRBJ2-7,many,TGCAGTGCTAGACCTTCCAGCGGAGCCTACGAGCAGTACTTC,CSARPSSGAYEQYF
TRBD2,TRBV5-1,TRBJ2-1,-,TGCGCCAGCAGCTTGGGTATGGGCGCGGGGGGGCCGGTCGCCTACAATGAGCAGTTCTTC,CASSLGMGAGGPVAYNEQFF
-,TRBV6-1,TRBJ2-1,-,TGTGCCAGCAGGAGGGTGGGGGACACTTACAATGAGCAGTTCTTC,CASRRVGDTYNEQFF
-,TRBV10-3,TRBJ2-5,few,TGTGCCATCACCCCGGGAGTAACGGAGACCCAGTACTTC,CAITPGVTETQYF
-,TRBV5-5,TRBJ1-1,-,TGTGCCAGCAGCCACGGGGCCGCAGGGTTGAACACTGAAGCTTTCTTT,CASSHGAAGLNTEAFF
TRBD1,TRBV5-1,TRBJ2-1,-,TGCGCCAGCAGCTTGGAACAGGGGCACAATGAGCAGTTCTTC,CASSLEQGHNEQFF
-,TRBV19,TRBJ2-3,-,TGTGCCAGTAGTTCCGAAGGAGCGAGAAGCACAGATACGCAGTATTTT,CASSSEGARSTDTQYF
-,TRBV6-1,TRBJ1-3,many,TGTGCCACCTACCAGAGGACTGTTAGTACTGGAAACACCATATATTTT,CATYQRTVSTGNTIYF
-,TRBV5-6,TRBJ2-1,few,TGTGCCAGCAGCCTCATTAGCGCCGGGGCGAATGAGCAGTTCTTC,CASSLISAGANEQFF
-,TRBV27,TRBJ1-5,few,TGTGCCAGCAGAACATATGGGGGGTCGCGCAATCAGCCCCAGCATTTT,CASRTYGGSRNQPQHF
-,TRBV27,TRBJ2-7,few,TGTGCCAGCAGTCCCCCGGAAGGAGCTGGGGAGCAGTACTTC,CASSPPEGAGEQYF
-,TRBV5-1,TRBJ2-3,-,TGCGCCAGCAGCTTGCTCAGTAGCGGAGCCACAGATACGCAGTATTTT,CASSLLSSGATDTQYF
-,TRBV7-2,TRBJ1-5,many,TGTGCCAGCAGCCTCCAGGGCGGGCAGCCCCAGCATTTT,CASSLQGGQPQHF
-,TRBV12-3/TRBV12-4,TRBJ1-2,few,TGTGCCAGCAGTTTCCTCTTAGGGCAGAGTGGCTACACCTTC,CASSFLLGQSGYTF
-,TRBV20-1,TRBJ2-7,few,TGCAGTGCTAGGATAGAACAGAGGGTCCACGAGCAGTACTTC,CSARIEQRVHEQYF
TRBD1,TRBV5-1,TRBJ2-5,few,TGCGCCAGCAGTGGACAGGGGGGCGAGTTGACCCAGTACTTC,CASSGQGGELTQYF
TRBD2,TRBV27,TRBJ2-1,few,TGTGCCAGCAGCGGGACTAGCGGGGTTCATGAGCAGTTCTTC,CASSGTSGVHEQFF
-,TRBV6-6,TRBJ1-5,few,TGTGCCAGCAGCGACACCACACAGCATTTT,CASSDTTQHF
-,TRBV20-1,TRBJ1-2,-,TGCAGTGCTCCCGGGGACTATGGCTACACCTTC,CSAPGDYGYTF
TRBD2,TRBV6-2/TRBV6-3,TRBJ2-5,-,TGTGCCAGCAGTCGGAGTAGCGGGGAAGAGACCCAGTACTTC,CASSRSSGEETQYF
-,TRBV5-1,TRBJ1-1,few,TGCGCCAGCAGCTTTCGGAGGGAGGGGACTGAAGCTTTCTTT,CASSFRREGTEAFF
TRBD2,TRBV7-2,TRBJ2-1,few,TGTGCCAGCAGCTTAGGAGCGGGAGGGCGCCATGAGCAGTTCTTC,CASSLGAGGRHEQFF
-,TRBV6-1,TRBJ2-1,few,TGTGCCAGCACCAGGGGAGGGCCTGTCAATGAGCAGTTCTTC,CASTRGGPVNEQFF
-,TRBV12-3/TRBV12-4,TRBJ2-1,-,TGTGCCAGCACTTCGAGATCGGGGAAGCAGTTCTTC,CASTSRSGKQFF
-,TRBV10-3,TRBJ2-6,-,TGTGCCATCAGAGAAGTCTCTGGGGCCAACGTCCTGACTTTC,CAIREVSGANVLTF
TRBD2,TRBV11-2,TRBJ2-3,few,TGTGCCAGCAGCTCGACTAGCGGGGACACAGATACGCAGTATTTT,CASSSTSGDTDTQYF
-,TRBV10-3,TRBJ1-5,few,TGTGCCATCAGTCAGCAGGGAATCAATCAGCCCCAGCATTTT,CAISQQGINQPQHF